Shown below are 32 T cell receptor beta chains from a single sample sequenced in a study of blood T cells in healthy people across ages. Together with a sample-barcoded 5' primer, a J-beta primer mix was included in a second PCR lasting about 7 to 11 cycles. TCRdb re-called the 5' RACE reads through MiXCR, storing one row per CDR3 protein. The sample has about 620,000 distinct CDR3 sequences; 20% to 25% are singletons. What was sequenced was blood. The receptors here all came from a man between 65 and 85 years old in good health.

This clonotype was seen only a few times. This chain connects TRBV30 to TRBJ2-1, with TRBD2 as a possible D gene (5 bases). The V end was cut by 2 bases, the J end by 7 bases, with 12 bases between. CDR1 and CDR2 from the germline V gene are GTSNPN and SVGIG (reference sequence). The length of the CDR3 is 13 residues. The CDR3 is CAWSSGNGNEQFF. CDR3 nucleotide sequence: TGTGCCTGGAGTTCGGGAAATGGGAATGAGCAGTTCTTC.

This sequence joins TRBV7-2 and TRBJ1-1; D call uncertain. V shed 0 bases and J shed 7 bases, with 6 bases lying between them. The CDR3 totals 12 residues. CDR1 is SGHTA, CDR2 FQGNSA, per germline. CDR3 DNA: TGTGCCAGCAGCTTAGCAGCGTATGAAGCTTTCTTT. It codes for CASSLAAYEAFF.

V is TRBV12-3 or TRBV12-4 and J is TRBJ2-5, with 7 bases identical to TRBD2. The end of the DNA aligns better with TRBJ2-1, so the J call may be wrong. The CDR3 has 15 residues. The CDR3: CASSPTSAGSYQQFF. In nucleotides, the CDR3 is TGTGCCAGCAGTCCCACTAGCGCGGGTTCCTATCAGCAGTTCTTC.

This clonotype was seen a few times. V gene TRBV6-1 combines with J gene TRBJ2-5; D gene ambiguous. V gave up 8 bases and J gave up 5 bases, with 24 bases separating them. The CDR3 runs to 16 residues. Germline V CDR1 and CDR2: MNHNS, SASEGT. In nucleotides, the CDR3 is TGTGCCAGCTCCCGACGACTTTCCGCTTCGCAGGAGACCCAGTACTTC. It yields the protein CASSRRLSASQETQYF.

The chain joins TRBV5-5 to TRBJ2-7; the match to TRBD1 covers 10 bases. Germline CDR1 reads SGHKS; CDR2 reads YYEKEE (reference sequence). V gave up 0 bases and J gave up 7 bases; unmatched junction bases: 7. The CDR3 consists of 15 residues. The CDR3 DNA follows: TGTGCCAGCAGCTTGGAGGGACAGGGGAGTCGGGAGCAGTACTTC. It encodes CASSLEGQGSREQYF.

Concerning this clonotype itself: One end of the junction does not line up with germline, which may come from a read error. The genes are TRBV13 and TRBJ1-1; a weak D match, TRBD1 (5 bases). The CDR3 is 14 amino acids. Per the germline V gene, CDR1 is PRHDT and CDR2 is FYEKMQ (reference sequence). CDR3 protein: CASSIGQRNTEAFF. In DNA form, the CDR3 reads TGTGCCAGCAGCATAGGACAACGGAACACTGAAGCTTTCTTT.

This chain uses TRBV6-5 with TRBJ1-1, with 7 bases identical to TRBD1. CDR3 length: 18 amino acids. V shed 7 bases, J shed 3 bases, and the junction held 20 bases outside the gene matches. Germline CDR1 is MNHEY and CDR2 is SVGAGI. CDR3 nucleotide sequence: TGTGCCAGCACTTTTAAGGGGCTCCGGGGACAGTTTTACACTGAAGCTTTCTTT. Translating gives CASTFKGLRGQFYTEAFF.

This clonotype was detected only a few times. The chain employs TRBV20-1 and TRBJ2-1; 8 bases are a match to TRBD1. Germline trimming cut 6 bases from V and 3 bases from J; bases unmatched to any gene: 7. The CDR3 is 14 residues long. CDR1 is DFQATT, CDR2 SNEGSKA, per germline (reference sequence). The CDR3 reads CSASDRVGYNEQFF. The DNA for the CDR3 is TGCAGTGCCTCGGACAGGGTAGGCTACAATGAGCAGTTCTTC.

CDR3 region: CSARAGVREKLFF. CDR3 in DNA: TGCAGTGCTAGAGCAGGGGTACGGGAAAAACTGTTTTTT. This chain joins TRBV20-1 and TRBJ1-4; the D gene is possibly TRBD1 (6 bases). The CDR3 length is 13 residues. V was shortened by 1 base and J by 8 bases, with 11 bases between the two germline ends. Germline CDR1 DFQATT, CDR2 SNEGSKA (reference sequence).

This clonotype was seen only a few times. The chain couples TRBV19 to TRBJ2-5; D gene ambiguous. The J call is in doubt because the DNA end fits TRBJ2-7 better. CDR1 is LNHDA and CDR2 is SQIVND in the germline V gene (reference sequence). The CDR3 spans 14 residues. CDR3 in amino acids: CASTMTGRTYEQYF. The CDR3 nucleotides are TGTGCCAGTACTATGACGGGCAGAACCTACGAGCAGTACTTC.

The genes are TRBV14 and TRBJ2-2; D call uncertain. The CDR3 totals 16 residues. CDR1 SGHDN and CDR2 FVKESK come from the germline V gene. Between the trimmed V and J ends, which lost 1 base and 5 bases, there was a span of 14 bases. The CDR3 reads CASSQGPGLRTGELFF. CDR3 coding DNA: TGTGCCAGCAGCCAAGGGCCGGGTCTAAGGACCGGGGAGCTGTTTTTT.

The table lists this clonotype with a few counts. The chain carries TRBV5-5 and TRBJ2-3; D may be TRBD1 (6 bases). This CDR3 has 14 residues. The ends were cut back, 4 bases at V and 4 bases at J, with 13 bases in the middle. In germline, CDR1 is SGHKS, CDR2 YYEKEE (reference sequence). The CDR3 protein is CASSGAGAADTQYF. CDR3 bases: TGTGCCAGCAGCGGAGCAGGGGCGGCAGATACGCAGTATTTT.

This chain links TRBV7-2 with TRBJ2-6; 9 bases line up with TRBD1. CDR1 is SGHTA and CDR2 is FQGNSA in the germline V gene. The CDR3 extends over 17 amino acids. After removal of 4 bases from V and 2 bases from J, the junction contained 6 bases not matched to a gene. CDR3 DNA sequence: TGTGCCAGCAGCTCCGGGACAGGGACGGCTGGGGCCAACGTCCTGACTTTC. This translates into CASSSGTGTAGANVLTF. The entire variable domain, with the rest obtained from reference TRBV7-2 and TRBJ2-6, is as follows: GAGVSQSPSNKVTEKGKDVELRCDPISGHTALYWYRQSLGQGLEFLIYFQGNSAPDKSGLPSDRFSAERTGGSVSTLTIQRTQQEDSAVYLCASSSGTGTAGANVLTFGAGSRLTVL.

The V call is TRBV4-3, the J call TRBJ2-5; TRBD2 matches at 12 bases. The DNA end is more similar to TRBJ2-1, so the J call may be wrong. This CDR3 is built from 16 residues. CDR1 and CDR2 from the germline V gene are LGHNA and YSLEER. The CDR3 loop reads CASSQDYLAGGGEQFF. The CDR3 DNA sequence: TGCGCCAGCAGCCAAGATTACCTAGCGGGAGGGGGTGAGCAGTTCTTC.

In this sample, this clonotype turned up a few times. The chain has TRBV12-1 and TRBJ2-1; the table assigns TRBD2, which was not confirmed against the DNA. TRBV12-1 is shown as a pseudogene. This CDR3 has 16 residues. The CDR3 DNA follows: TGTCCCCCAAAACTAGCGGGAGGCGGCTCCTACAATGAGCAGTTCTTC. Its translation: CPPKLAGGGSYNEQFF.

This chain links TRBV20-1 with TRBJ1-1; possibly TRBD1 for D (5 bases). This CDR3 is 15 amino acids long. Germline values: CDR1 DFQATT, CDR2 SNEGSKA (reference sequence). V was cut by 6 bases and J by 4 bases, with 21 bases left in between. CDR3 in amino acids: CSAPTPRDLGTEAFF. The CDR3 nucleotides read TGCAGTGCCCCTACCCCTCGGGACTTGGGCACTGAAGCTTTCTTT.

The genes are TRBV12-3 or TRBV12-4 and TRBJ2-5; D possibly matches TRBD1 or TRBD2 (7 bases each). The DNA end favors TRBJ2-1, so the J call may be wrong. This CDR3 is 15 amino acids long. CDR3 loop: CASTQGGIAGDEQFF. As DNA, the CDR3 is TGTGCCAGCACCCAGGGGGGGATCGCTGGGGATGAGCAGTTCTTC.

V usage is TRBV20-1 and J usage is TRBJ2-5, with TRBD2 matching 9 bases. The J call is in doubt because the DNA end fits TRBJ2-1 better. Per the germline V gene, CDR1 is DFQATT and CDR2 is SNEGSKA (reference sequence). This CDR3 has 14 residues. The CDR3 DNA reads TGCAGTGCCCTGCGCAGAGCGGGAGGCAATGAGCAGTTCTTC. This sequence encodes CSALRRAGGNEQFF.

The chain uses TRBV12-3 or TRBV12-4 and TRBJ2-5, with TRBD1 matching 10 bases. The CDR3 is 15 residues long. J lost 5 bases, V lost 4 bases, and 7 bases had no gene match. The CDR3 DNA sequence: TGTGCCAGCAGTTGGGGACAGGGGAAGTTGGAGACCCAGTACTTC. Its translation: CASSWGQGKLETQYF.

As regards this clonotype: A read error may explain this, as a much larger clone is one base away. This chain links TRBV5-1 with TRBJ1-3; D is undetermined. CDR1 SGHRS and CDR2 YFSETQ come from the germline V gene. This CDR3 has 15 residues. With 2 bases removed from V and 0 bases from J, the gap between germline ends came to 9 bases. CDR3 protein: CASSFGPGSGNTIYF. CDR3 sequence (DNA): TGCGCCAGCAGCTTCGGACCGGGCTCTGGAAACACCATATATTTT.

This clonotype was observed many times. V gene TRBV28 combines with J gene TRBJ1-4, with a possible D match to TRBD1 (6 bases). The length of the CDR3 is 14 residues. Trimming pared 3 bases from V and 7 bases from J, leaving 12 bases between. The germline gives CDR1 MDHEN, CDR2 SYDVKM. The CDR3 reads CASSLNRDVEKLFF. The CDR3 DNA sequence: TGTGCCAGCAGTTTGAACAGGGATGTTGAAAAACTGTTTTTT.

The chain joins TRBV28 to TRBJ2-7; perhaps TRBD2 as D (5 bases). The V and J ends lost 3 bases and 2 bases respectively, with 11 bases between them. Germline lookup yields CDR1 MDHEN and CDR2 SYDVKM. This CDR3 contains 14 residues. The CDR3 loop is CASSFGGRTYEQYF. CDR3 nucleotide sequence: TGTGCCAGCAGTTTCGGAGGACGAACCTACGAGCAGTACTTC.

At least ten counts were recorded for this clonotype. V usage is TRBV7-8 and J usage is TRBJ1-6; possibly TRBD1 for D (5 bases). V lost 1 base, J lost 7 bases, and 14 bases lay in between. The CDR3 is made up of 16 amino acids. CDR1 is SGHVS and CDR2 is FQNEAQ in the germline V gene. CDR3 coding DNA: TGTGCCAGCAGCTTAGAGGCGACGAGGGGCAATTCACCCCTCCACTTT. Translating gives CASSLEATRGNSPLHF.

Many counts were recorded for this clonotype. The chain employs TRBV12-3 or TRBV12-4 and TRBJ2-1; 16 nucleotides line up with TRBD2. The CDR3 is 15 amino acids. The J segment lost 8 bases and the V segment lost 6 bases, leaving 4 bases of the junction unmatched. CDR3 in DNA: TGTGCCAGCAGAACGGGACTAGCGGGAGGGTATGAGCAGTTCTTC. Amino acids: CASRTGLAGGYEQFF.

This clonotype was observed once. This chain uses TRBV6-6 with TRBJ2-2; D remains unclear. The CDR3 has 15 residues. Germline CDR1 reads MNHNY; CDR2 reads SVGAGI (reference sequence). Deletions cut 2 bases from V and 1 base from J, with 8 bases between. In nucleotides, the CDR3 is TGTGCCAGCAGTTACCGATCAGGGAACACCGGGGAGCTGTTTTTT. Protein product: CASSYRSGNTGELFF.

The chain is built from TRBV5-1 and TRBJ2-7, with D maybe TRBD2 (6 bases). The germline gives CDR1 SGHRS, CDR2 YFSETQ. This CDR3 comprises 16 residues. V was trimmed by 4 bases and J by 4 bases, leaving 21 bases between them. The CDR3 protein is CASSGGTRRELYEQYF. CDR3 DNA sequence: TGCGCCAGCAGCGGGGGGACCCGCAGGGAACTGTACGAGCAGTACTTC.

The chain carries TRBV28 and TRBJ2-5, with D unclear. Germline V gives CDR1 MDHEN, CDR2 SYDVKM. The CDR3 is 15 amino acids. V lost 0 bases and J lost 2, with 10 bases in between. The CDR3 DNA follows: TGTGCCAGCAGTTTATGGGGTACTATTCAAGAGACCCAGTACTTC. Protein product: CASSLWGTIQETQYF.

This clonotype has more than one count but fewer than ten. V usage is TRBV5-1 and J usage is TRBJ2-7, with a tentative D call TRBD2 (5 bases). Germline V CDR1 and CDR2: SGHRS, YFSETQ. Trimming took 0 bases from V and 0 from J, leaving 10 bases between them. The CDR3 extends over 15 amino acids. The CDR3 nucleotides read TGCGCCAGCAGCTTGGATCGGGATAGCTCCTACGAGCAGTACTTC. The encoded protein is CASSLDRDSSYEQYF.

The J gene is TRBJ1-5, the V gene TRBV2, with 10 bases fitting TRBD1. The CDR3 totals 17 residues. The germline V gene has CDR1 SNHLY and CDR2 FYNNEI. Losses at the gene ends were 6 bases for V and 0 bases for J; bases not matched to a gene: 8. The CDR3 here is CASRTGQGIYSNQPQHF. The CDR3 region has the DNA TGTGCCAGCAGGACGGGACAGGGGATTTATAGCAATCAGCCCCAGCATTTT.

This clonotype was counted between two and nine times. J is TRBJ2-1 and V is TRBV7-2, with 7 bases fitting TRBD2. With V trimmed by 0 bases and J by 8 bases, 7 bases remained unmatched. The CDR3 has 15 amino acids. CDR1 SGHTA and CDR2 FQGNSA come from the germline V gene. DNA for the CDR3: TGTGCCAGCAGCTTAGCCGCGGGAGTTGTGTATGAGCAGTTCTTC. Translated, it gives CASSLAAGVVYEQFF.

This clonotype was counted only a few times. The V and J genes are TRBV3-1 and TRBJ2-1; D is uncertain. CDR1 LGHDT and CDR2 YNNKEL come from the germline V gene (reference sequence). The CDR3 is 11 residues long. Trimming cost V 1 base and J 9 bases, with 4 bases left between them. In nucleotides, the CDR3 is TGTGCCAGCAGCCAAGGGGTTGAGCAGTTCTTC. It translates to CASSQGVEQFF.

The chain links TRBV20-1 to TRBJ1-2; no clear D gene. Germline CDR1 is DFQATT and CDR2 is SNEGSKA (reference sequence). Trimming removed 1 base from V and 7 bases from J, with 4 bases in between. The CDR3 is made up of 10 amino acids. DNA of the CDR3: TGCAGTGCTAGAGCCCCTGGCTACACCTTC. The encoded protein is CSARAPGYTF.